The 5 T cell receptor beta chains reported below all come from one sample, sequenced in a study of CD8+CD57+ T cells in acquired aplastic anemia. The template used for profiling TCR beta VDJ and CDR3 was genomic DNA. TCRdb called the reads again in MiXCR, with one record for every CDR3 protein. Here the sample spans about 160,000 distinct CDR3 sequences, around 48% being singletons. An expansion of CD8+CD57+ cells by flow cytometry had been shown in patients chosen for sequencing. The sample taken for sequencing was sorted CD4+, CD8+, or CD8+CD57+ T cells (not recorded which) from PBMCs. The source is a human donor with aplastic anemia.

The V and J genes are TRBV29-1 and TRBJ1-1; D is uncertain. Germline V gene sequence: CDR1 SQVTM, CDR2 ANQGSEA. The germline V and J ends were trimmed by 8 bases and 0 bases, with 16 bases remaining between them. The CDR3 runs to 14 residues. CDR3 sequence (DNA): TGCAGCAGCCAAGACCTAGGGATGAACACTGAAGCTTTCTTT. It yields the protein CSSQDLGMNTEAFF. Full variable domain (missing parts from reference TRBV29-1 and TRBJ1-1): SAVISQKPSRDICQRGTSLTIQCQVDSQVTMMFWYRQQPGQSLTLIATANQGSEATYESGFVIDKFPISRPNLTFSTLTVSNMSPEDSSIYLCSSQDLGMNTEAFFGQGTRLTVV.

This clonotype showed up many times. The CDR3 loop is CASSPKQGTGNTIYF. In DNA form, the CDR3 reads TGTGCCAGTAGTCCTAAACAGGGAACTGGAAACACCATATATTTT. This chain links TRBV19 with TRBJ1-3; D might be TRBD1 (6 bases). With 5 bases removed from V and 2 bases from J, the gap between germline ends came to 13 bases. CDR3 size: 15 residues. The germline V gene encodes CDR1 LNHDA and CDR2 SQIVND (reference sequence).

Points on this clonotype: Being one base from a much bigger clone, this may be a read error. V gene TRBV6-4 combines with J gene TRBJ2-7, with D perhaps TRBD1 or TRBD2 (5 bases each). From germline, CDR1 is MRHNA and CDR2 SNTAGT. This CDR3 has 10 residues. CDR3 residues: CASTGSEQCF. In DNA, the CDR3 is TGTGCCAGCACAGGGAGCGAGCAGTGCTTC.

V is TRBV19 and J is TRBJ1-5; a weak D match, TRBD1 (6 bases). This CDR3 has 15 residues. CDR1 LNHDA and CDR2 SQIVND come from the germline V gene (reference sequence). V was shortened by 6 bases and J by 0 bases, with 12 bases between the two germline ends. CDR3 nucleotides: TGTGCCAGTAGGAAACAGGGATATAGCAATCAGCCCCAGCATTTT. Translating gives CASRKQGYSNQPQHF.

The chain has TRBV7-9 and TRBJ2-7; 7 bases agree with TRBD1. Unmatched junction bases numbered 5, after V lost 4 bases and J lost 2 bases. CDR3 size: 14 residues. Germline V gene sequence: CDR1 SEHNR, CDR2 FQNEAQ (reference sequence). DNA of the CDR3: TGTGCCAGCAGCTCCGGGACAGCAACCTACGAGCAGTACTTC. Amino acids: CASSSGTATYEQYF.